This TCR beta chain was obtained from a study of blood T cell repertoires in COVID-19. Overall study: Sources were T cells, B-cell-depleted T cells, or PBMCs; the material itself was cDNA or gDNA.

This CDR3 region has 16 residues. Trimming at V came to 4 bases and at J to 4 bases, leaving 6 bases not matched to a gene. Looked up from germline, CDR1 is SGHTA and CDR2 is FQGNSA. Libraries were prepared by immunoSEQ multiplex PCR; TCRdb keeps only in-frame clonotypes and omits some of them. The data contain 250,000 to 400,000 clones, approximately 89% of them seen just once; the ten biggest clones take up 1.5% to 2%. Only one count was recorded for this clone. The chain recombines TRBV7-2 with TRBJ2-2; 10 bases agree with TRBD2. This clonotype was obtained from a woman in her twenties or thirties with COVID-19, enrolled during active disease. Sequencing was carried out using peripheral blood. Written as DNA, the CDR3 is TGTGCCAGCAGCTCGAGCGGGGGGGCAGTCACCGGGGAGCTGTTTTTT. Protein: CASSSSGGAVTGELFF.